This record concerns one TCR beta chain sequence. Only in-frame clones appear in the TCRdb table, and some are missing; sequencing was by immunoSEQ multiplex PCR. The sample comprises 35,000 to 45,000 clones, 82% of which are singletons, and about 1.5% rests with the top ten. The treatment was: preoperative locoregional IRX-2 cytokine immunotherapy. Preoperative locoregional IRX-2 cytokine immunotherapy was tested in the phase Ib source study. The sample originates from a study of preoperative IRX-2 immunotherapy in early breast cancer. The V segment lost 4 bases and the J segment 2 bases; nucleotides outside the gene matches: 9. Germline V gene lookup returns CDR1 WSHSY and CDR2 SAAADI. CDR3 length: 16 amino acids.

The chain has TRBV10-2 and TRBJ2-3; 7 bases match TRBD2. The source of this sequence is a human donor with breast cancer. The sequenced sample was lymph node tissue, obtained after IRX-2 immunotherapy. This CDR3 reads CASSVSTSRFTDTQYF. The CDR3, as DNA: TGCGCCAGCAGTGTTTCGACTAGCAGGTTCACAGATACGCAGTATTTT.